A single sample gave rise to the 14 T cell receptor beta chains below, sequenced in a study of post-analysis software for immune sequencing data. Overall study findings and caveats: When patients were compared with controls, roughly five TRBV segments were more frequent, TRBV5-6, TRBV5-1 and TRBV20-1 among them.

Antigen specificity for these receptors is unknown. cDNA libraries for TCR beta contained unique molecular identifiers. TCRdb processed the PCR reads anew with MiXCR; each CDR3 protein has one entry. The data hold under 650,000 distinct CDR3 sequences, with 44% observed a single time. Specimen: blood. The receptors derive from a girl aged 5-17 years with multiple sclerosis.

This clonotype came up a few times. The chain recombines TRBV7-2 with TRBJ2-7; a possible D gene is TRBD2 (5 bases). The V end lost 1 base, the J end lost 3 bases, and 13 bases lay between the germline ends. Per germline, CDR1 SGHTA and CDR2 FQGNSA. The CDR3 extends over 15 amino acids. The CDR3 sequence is CASSLGGSQIYEQYF. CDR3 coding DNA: TGTGCCAGCAGCTTAGGAGGGTCTCAGATCTACGAGCAGTACTTC. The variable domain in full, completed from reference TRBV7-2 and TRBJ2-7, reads GAGVSQSPSNKVTEKGKDVELRCDPISGHTALYWYRQSLGQGLEFLIYFQGNSAPDKSGLPSDRFSAERTGGSVSTLTIQRTQQEDSAVYLCASSLGGSQIYEQYFGPGTRLTVT.

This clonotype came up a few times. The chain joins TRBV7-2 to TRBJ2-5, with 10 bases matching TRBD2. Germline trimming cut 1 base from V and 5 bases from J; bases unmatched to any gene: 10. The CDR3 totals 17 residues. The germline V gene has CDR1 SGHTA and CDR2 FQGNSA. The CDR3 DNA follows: TGTGCCAGCAGCTTAGTGCCCAGCGGGGGGGCCGGGGAGACCCAGTACTTC. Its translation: CASSLVPSGGAGETQYF.

The CDR3 DNA reads as TGTGCCAGCAGCTTAAATACGCGGGAGACCCAGTACTTC. Its protein is CASSLNTRETQYF. The chain combines TRBV7-2 with TRBJ2-7; D gene uncertain. The DNA end lines up better with TRBJ2-5; the J call may be wrong. The CDR3 contains 13 residues. The germline V gene has CDR1 SGHTA and CDR2 FQGNSA.

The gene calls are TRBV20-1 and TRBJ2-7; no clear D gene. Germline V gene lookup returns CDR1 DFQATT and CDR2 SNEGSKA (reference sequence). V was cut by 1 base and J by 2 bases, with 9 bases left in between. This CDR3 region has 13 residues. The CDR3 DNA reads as TGCAGTGCTAGAGTGAACAGCACCTACGAGCAGTACTTC. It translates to CSARVNSTYEQYF.

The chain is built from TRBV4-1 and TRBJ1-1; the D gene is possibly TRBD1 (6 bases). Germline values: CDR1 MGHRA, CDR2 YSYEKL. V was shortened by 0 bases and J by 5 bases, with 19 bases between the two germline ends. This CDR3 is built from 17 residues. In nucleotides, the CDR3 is TGCGCCAGCAGCCAAGATTGGGGGCTCCTCGGTGGGACTGAAGCTTTCTTT. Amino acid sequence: CASSQDWGLLGGTEAFF.

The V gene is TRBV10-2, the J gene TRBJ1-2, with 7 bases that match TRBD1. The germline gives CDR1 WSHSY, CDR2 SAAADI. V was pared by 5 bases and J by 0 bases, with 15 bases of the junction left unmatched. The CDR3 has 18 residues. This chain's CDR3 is CASSLPLIGQDPNYGYTF. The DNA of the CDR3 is TGCGCCAGCAGTCTACCCCTTATCGGACAGGACCCTAACTATGGCTACACCTTC.

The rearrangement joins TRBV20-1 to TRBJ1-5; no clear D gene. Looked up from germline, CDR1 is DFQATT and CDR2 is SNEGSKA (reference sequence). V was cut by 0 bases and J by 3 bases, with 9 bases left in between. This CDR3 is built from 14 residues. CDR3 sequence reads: CSARDRSPNQPQHF. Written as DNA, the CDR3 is TGCAGTGCTAGAGATCGGTCCCCCAATCAGCCCCAGCATTTT.

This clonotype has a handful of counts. DNA of the CDR3: TGTGCCAGCAGATCCCGGGCTGCGAACGATCAGCCCCAGCATTTT. Translating it yields CASRSRAANDQPQHF. The chain couples TRBV27 to TRBJ1-5, with D uncertain. The CDR3 runs 15 residues. Trimming stripped 6 bases from V and 5 bases from J, with 17 bases between. CDR1 and CDR2 (germline): MNHEY, SMNVEV (reference sequence).

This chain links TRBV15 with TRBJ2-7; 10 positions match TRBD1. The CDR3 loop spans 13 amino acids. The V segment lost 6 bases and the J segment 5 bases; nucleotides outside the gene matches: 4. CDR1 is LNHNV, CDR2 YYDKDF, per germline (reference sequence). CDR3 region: CATSRQGAHEQYF. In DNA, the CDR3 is TGTGCCACCAGTCGACAGGGGGCCCACGAGCAGTACTTC.

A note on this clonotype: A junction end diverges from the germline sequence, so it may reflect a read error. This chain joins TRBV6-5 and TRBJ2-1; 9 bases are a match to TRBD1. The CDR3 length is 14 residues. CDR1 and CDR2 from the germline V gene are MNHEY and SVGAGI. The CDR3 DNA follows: TGTGCCAGCAATCAACAGGGGGCCAGTAATGTGCAGTTCTTC. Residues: CASNQQGASNVQFF.

CDR3 DNA sequence: TGTGCCAGCAGTTGGGCTAGCGGGGGGTCAGATACGCAGTATTTT. Amino acid sequence: CASSWASGGSDTQYF. The chain has TRBV12-3 or TRBV12-4 and TRBJ2-3; TRBD2 agrees at 11 bases. V was pared by 4 bases and J by 4 bases, with 4 bases of the junction left unmatched. The CDR3 is 15 residues long.

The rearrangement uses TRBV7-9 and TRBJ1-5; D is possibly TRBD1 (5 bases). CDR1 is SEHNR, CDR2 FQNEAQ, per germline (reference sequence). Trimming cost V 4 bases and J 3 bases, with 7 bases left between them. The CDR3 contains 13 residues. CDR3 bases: TGTGCCAGCAGCTCGACAGTCAATCAGCCCCAGCATTTT. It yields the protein CASSSTVNQPQHF. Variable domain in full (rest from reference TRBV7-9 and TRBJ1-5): DTGVSQNPRHKITKRGQNVTFRCDPISEHNRLYWYRQTLGQGPEFLTYFQNEAQLEKSRLLSDRFSAERPKGSFSTLEIQRTEQGDSAMYLCASSSTVNQPQHFGDGTRLSIL.

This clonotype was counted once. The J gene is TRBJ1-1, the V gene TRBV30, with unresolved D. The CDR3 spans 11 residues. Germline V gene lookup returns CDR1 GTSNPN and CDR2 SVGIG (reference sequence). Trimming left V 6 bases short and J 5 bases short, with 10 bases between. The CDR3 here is CACDYWTEAFF. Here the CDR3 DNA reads TGTGCCTGTGACTATTGGACTGAAGCTTTCTTT.

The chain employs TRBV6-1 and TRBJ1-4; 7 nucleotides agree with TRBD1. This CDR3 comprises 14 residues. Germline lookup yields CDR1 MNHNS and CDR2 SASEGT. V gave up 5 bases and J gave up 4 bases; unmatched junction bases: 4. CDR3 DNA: TGTGCCAGCAGTCAAGACAGGGTTAATGAAAAACTGTTTTTT. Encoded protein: CASSQDRVNEKLFF.